Presented here are 9 T cell receptor beta chains from one specimen sequenced in a study of T cells in Graves' hyperthyroidism and ophthalmopathy. Amplification of TCR beta CDR3 regions used RNA as the template. The TCR CDR3 was amplified in a first-round RT-PCR using the HTBI primer set. One entry per CDR3 protein, called by TCRdb with MiXCR from the multiplex PCR reads. Of 250,000 to 300,000 distinct CDR3 sequences in the sample, roughly 15% are singletons; the top ten hold 13%. The specimen sequenced was blood. The receptors derive from a woman aged 40 to 50 with Graves' hyperthyroidism that later progressed to Graves' ophthalmopathy.

This clonotype has at least ten counts. The chain is built from TRBV28 and TRBJ2-1; the D is unclear. The CDR3 totals 12 residues. V lost 3 bases, J lost 9 bases, and 9 bases lay in between. Germline CDR1 is MDHEN and CDR2 is SYDVKM. The CDR3 protein is CASSFPGGEQFF. In DNA form, the CDR3 reads TGTGCCAGCAGTTTCCCGGGCGGTGAGCAGTTCTTC.

In its sample, this clonotype was seen many times. One junction end disagrees with the germline gene, perhaps due to a read error. This chain joins TRBV28 and TRBJ2-3, with D unclear. The CDR3 covers 12 residues. Germline V CDR1 and CDR2: MDHEN, SYDVKM. CDR3 sequence reads: CASILLHQAQYF. DNA of the CDR3: TGTGCCAGCATTTTACTCCACCAAGCGCAGTATTTT.

The sample holds many counts of this clonotype. V is TRBV5-6 and J is TRBJ2-1; 11 bases are shared with TRBD2. This CDR3 spans 17 amino acids. The germline V gene encodes CDR1 SGHDT and CDR2 YYEEEE. Trimming at V came to 2 bases and at J to 5 bases, leaving 9 bases not matched to a gene. CDR3 protein: CASSFLLLAGDDNEQFF. DNA for the CDR3: TGTGCCAGCAGCTTCCTACTACTAGCGGGAGATGACAATGAGCAGTTCTTC.

This clonotype appeared many times. V and J are TRBV28 and TRBJ1-5; D is ambiguous. Trimming pared 10 bases from V and 0 bases from J, leaving 19 bases between. CDR3 length equals 16 residues. The germline gives CDR1 MDHEN, CDR2 SYDVKM. The CDR3 DNA sequence: TGTGCCACCTCCCAACTCGAATATTATAGCAATCAGCCCCAGCATTTT. It encodes CATSQLEYYSNQPQHF.

This clonotype was counted once. Its ends do not fully match the called genes, so a read error is possible. The gene calls are TRBV3-1 and TRBJ2-1, with D tentatively TRBD1 (6 bases). Looked up from germline, CDR1 is LGHDT and CDR2 is YNNKEL (reference sequence). The CDR3 has 14 residues. The DNA for the CDR3 is TGTGCCAGCACACAGGGTCCCGGGTACAATGAGCAGGTCTTC. Residues: CASTQGPGYNEQVF.

This clonotype was detected many times. The chain links TRBV5-6 to TRBJ2-1; D is perhaps TRBD1 (6 bases). CDR1 is SGHDT, CDR2 YYEEEE, per germline. This CDR3 is built from 14 residues. Trimming cost V 4 bases and J 3 bases, with 11 bases left between them. The CDR3 loop reads CASSRDRYYNEQFF. CDR3 nucleotide sequence: TGTGCCAGCAGCCGTGACAGGTACTACAATGAGCAGTTCTTC.

This clonotype came up many times. The gene calls are TRBV24-1 and TRBJ2-7; TRBD1 matches at 10 bases. The V and J ends lost 3 bases and 6 bases, in that order; junction bases with no gene match: 7. Germline values: CDR1 KGHDR, CDR2 SFDVKD. The length of the CDR3 is 15 residues. This CDR3 is CATSDPRDRGGEQYF. The CDR3 DNA follows: TGTGCCACCAGTGATCCACGGGACAGGGGAGGCGAGCAGTACTTC.

In this sample, this clonotype turned up a few times. A single base separates this from a much larger clone, so it may be a read error. The gene calls are TRBV20-1 and TRBJ2-3, with D possibly matching TRBD2 (5 bases). CDR3 length equals 15 residues. Germline CDR1 reads DFQATT; CDR2 reads SNEGSKA (reference sequence). Written as DNA, the CDR3 is TGCAGTGCTATAACAAATTTAGCGTCGGCAGATGCGCAGTATTTT. Amino acids: CSAITNLASADAQYF.

The table lists this clonotype with a few counts. The chain employs TRBV5-1 and TRBJ1-1; no clear D gene. The germline gives CDR1 SGHRS, CDR2 YFSETQ. This CDR3 has 14 residues. Trimming took 1 base from V and 4 from J, leaving 11 bases between them. The CDR3 loop is CASSLRTMGTEAFF. DNA of the CDR3: TGCGCCAGCAGCTTGAGGACCATGGGCACTGAAGCTTTCTTT.